This paragraph covers one T cell receptor beta chain sequence. The clone's antigen remains unknown. No base-level quality is on record; no much larger clone is a single base apart. The 39 donors, aged about 6 to 90 years, were systemically healthy Caucasian individuals from Russia. Each donor gave around 9.8 milliliters of peripheral blood, collected into EDTA-treated Vacutainer tubes. PBMCs were isolated by Ficoll-Paque density-gradient centrifugation, with at least 7 million obtained per sample. Total RNA was extracted from PBMCs with Trizol reagent, with at least 5 micrograms obtained per sample. Naive CD45RAhigh/CD27high T cell percentages were measured by flow cytometry on a PBMC aliquot from every donor. The library was generated by 5' RACE. Sequencing relied on an Illumina HiSeq 2500. The second PCR ran for about 6 to 12 cycles and used a J-beta primer mix along with a sample-barcoded 5' primer. A unique molecular identifier was introduced onto each TCR beta cDNA molecule by a template-switch 5' adaptor carrying 12 random nucleotides. At least 2.5 million CDR3-containing paired-end reads were obtained from each sample. First-strand cDNA synthesis was performed from all RNA using the Mint cDNA synthesis kit, with priming by a TRBC-specific oligonucleotide. After uracil-DNA glycosylase treatment, a first 18-cycle PCR used universal primers M1SS and BC2_uni_R on all cDNA. The original pipeline was this. For normalization, 1 million high-quality reads were randomly selected from each sample, with every read carrying a distinct molecular identifier. Instead of being binned into consensus sequences, reads that shared molecular identifiers were thrown out. MiTCR, set to a Q25 quality threshold and the strictest error-elimination algorithm, was used for CDR3 identification, clonotype clustering and error correction. A nonparametric unseen species model using Euler transformation provided a lower-bound estimate of total TCR beta diversity. TCRdb redid the processing of the public reads, applying fastp at Q25 and MiXCR, and retained in-frame beta chains. Duplicate CDR3 protein sequences are folded into a single record with the most common DNA and genes. The V and J calls follow TCRdb's processing rather than the paper's. Recorded for this sample are hundreds of thousands of distinct CDR3 sequences; roughly 41% of them occurred a single time. Together, the top ten hold approximately 31% of the sample.

CDR3 length: 17 amino acids, cysteine to phenylalanine. CDR3 DNA only is kept here, 51 bases in frame from base 1. CDR1 and CDR2, per the germline V gene, are SGHTA and FQGNSA. This sample stems from a study of blood T cells in healthy people across ages (dated by TCRdb to about 2015). With respect to the entire study: In model experiments, template switching captured roughly one uniquely barcoded TCR beta cDNA molecule for every two T cells. To track age-related changes in TCR beta repertoire diversity, the study relied on deep sequencing normalized with unique cDNA molecular identifiers. The donors were split into four age groups: young (average about 15 years), middle-aged (around 37), aged (roughly 65) and long-lived (approximately 80). Donors of different ages were randomly distributed across sequencing lanes to avoid experimental bias. Two additional independent replicas of 1 million unique cDNA reads from the same blood draw were analyzed for two donors (one aged 18 to 30 and one aged 80 or older).

Study-wide findings and limitations: Estimates of total diversity based on one million sequenced T cells were considered lower bounds and underestimates. Compared with the aged group, the long-lived group had more naive CD4+ T cells, fewer expanded clones and increased TCR diversity, suggesting age selection. As age increased, observed TCR beta diversity per million T cells dropped in a roughly linear way, and a significant reduction was already evident by age around 41. Because the CMV infection status of the donors was unknown, age-related changes in expanded clonotypes may potentially have been confounded. Bulk unsorted PBMC profiling prevented conclusive comparison of naive and antigen-experienced compartments. There was a strong correlation between observed TCR beta diversity and the percentage of naive T cells measured by flow cytometry.

The sequence links TRBV7-2 to TRBJ2-5; 11 of the junction bases match TRBD2. The J call could be wrong; TRBJ2-1 is a better fit for the DNA end. This clonotype was obtained from a man aged 80 or over in good health. The material sequenced was blood. The CDR3 protein sequence reads: CASSLVTSGVSRETQFF. In nucleotide form, the sequence is TGTGCCAGCAGCTTAGTGACTAGCGGGGTTTCAAGAGAGACCCAGTTCTTC.